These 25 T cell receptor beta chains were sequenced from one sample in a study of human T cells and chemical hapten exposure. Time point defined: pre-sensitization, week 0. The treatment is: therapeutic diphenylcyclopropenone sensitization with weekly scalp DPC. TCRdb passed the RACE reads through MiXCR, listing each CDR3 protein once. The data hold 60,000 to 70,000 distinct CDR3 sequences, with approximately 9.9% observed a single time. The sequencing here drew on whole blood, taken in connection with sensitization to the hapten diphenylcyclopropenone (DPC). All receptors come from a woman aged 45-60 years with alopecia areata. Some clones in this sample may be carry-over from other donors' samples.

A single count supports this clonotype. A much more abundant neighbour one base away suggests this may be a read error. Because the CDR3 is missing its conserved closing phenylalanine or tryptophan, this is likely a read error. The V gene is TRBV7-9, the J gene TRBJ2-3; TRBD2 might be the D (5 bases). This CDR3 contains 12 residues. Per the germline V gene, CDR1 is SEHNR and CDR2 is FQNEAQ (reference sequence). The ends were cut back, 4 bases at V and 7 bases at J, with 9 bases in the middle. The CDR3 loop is CASSSGGYTQYL. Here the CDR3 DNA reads TGTGCCAGCAGCTCAGGAGGTTATACGCAGTATTTA.

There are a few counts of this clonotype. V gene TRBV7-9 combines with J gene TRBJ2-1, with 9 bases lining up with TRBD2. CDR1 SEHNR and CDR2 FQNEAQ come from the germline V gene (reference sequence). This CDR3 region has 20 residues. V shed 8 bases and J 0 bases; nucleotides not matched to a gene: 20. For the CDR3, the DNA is TGTGCCAGCGGGACTGCTGCGCGGGGGGGCCCCCAGGGCTCCTACAATGAGCAGTTCTTC. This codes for CASGTAARGGPQGSYNEQFF. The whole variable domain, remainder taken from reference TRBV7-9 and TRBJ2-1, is DTGVSQNPRHKITKRGQNVTFRCDPISEHNRLYWYRQTLGQGPEFLTYFQNEAQLEKSRLLSDRFSAERPKGSFSTLEIQRTEQGDSAMYLCASGTAARGGPQGSYNEQFFGPGTRLTVL.

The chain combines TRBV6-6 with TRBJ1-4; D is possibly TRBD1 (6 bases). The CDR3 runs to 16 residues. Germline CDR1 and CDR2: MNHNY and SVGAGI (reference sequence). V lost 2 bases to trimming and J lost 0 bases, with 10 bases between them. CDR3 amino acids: CASSYGQIPTNEKLFF. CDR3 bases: TGTGCCAGCAGTTACGGACAGATACCAACTAATGAAAAACTGTTTTTT.

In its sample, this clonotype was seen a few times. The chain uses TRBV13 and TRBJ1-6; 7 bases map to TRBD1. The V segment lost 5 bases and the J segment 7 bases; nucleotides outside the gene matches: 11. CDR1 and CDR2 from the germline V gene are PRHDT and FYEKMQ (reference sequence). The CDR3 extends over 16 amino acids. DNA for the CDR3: TGTGCCAGCAGCAATAGCAGGGGGAGAGGGAATTCACCCCTCCACTTT. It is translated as CASSNSRGRGNSPLHF.

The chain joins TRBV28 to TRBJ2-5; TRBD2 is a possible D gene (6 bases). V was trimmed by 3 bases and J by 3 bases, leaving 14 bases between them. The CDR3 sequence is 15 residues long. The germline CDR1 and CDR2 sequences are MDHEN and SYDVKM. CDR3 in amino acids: CASSLMAGSKETQYF. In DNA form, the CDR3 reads TGTGCCAGCAGTTTGATGGCGGGATCTAAAGAGACCCAGTACTTC.

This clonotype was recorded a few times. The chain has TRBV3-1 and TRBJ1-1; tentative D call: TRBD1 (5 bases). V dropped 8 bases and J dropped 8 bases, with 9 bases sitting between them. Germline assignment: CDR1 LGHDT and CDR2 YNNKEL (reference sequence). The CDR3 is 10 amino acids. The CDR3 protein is CASGRGEAFF. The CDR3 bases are TGTGCCAGCGGGAGGGGAGAAGCTTTCTTT.

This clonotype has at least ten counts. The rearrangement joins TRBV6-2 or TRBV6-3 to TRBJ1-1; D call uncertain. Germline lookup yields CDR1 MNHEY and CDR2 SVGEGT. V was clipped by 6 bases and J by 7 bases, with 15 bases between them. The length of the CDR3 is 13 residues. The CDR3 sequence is CASRLEEAYEAFF. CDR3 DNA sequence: TGTGCCAGCAGGTTGGAGGAAGCCTATGAAGCTTTCTTT.

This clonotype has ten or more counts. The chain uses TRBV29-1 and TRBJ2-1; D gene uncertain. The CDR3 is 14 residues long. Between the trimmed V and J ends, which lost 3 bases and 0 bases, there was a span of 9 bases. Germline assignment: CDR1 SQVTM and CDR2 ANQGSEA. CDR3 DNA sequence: TGCAGCGTTGATCCCTCCCGCTCCTACAATGAGCAGTTCTTC. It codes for CSVDPSRSYNEQFF.

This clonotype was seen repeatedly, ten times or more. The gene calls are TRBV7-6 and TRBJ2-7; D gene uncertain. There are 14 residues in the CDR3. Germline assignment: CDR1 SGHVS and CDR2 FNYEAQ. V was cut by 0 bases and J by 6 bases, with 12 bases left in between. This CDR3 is CASSLAGSLSEQYF. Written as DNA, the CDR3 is TGTGCCAGCAGCTTAGCCGGGTCCCTATCCGAGCAGTACTTC.

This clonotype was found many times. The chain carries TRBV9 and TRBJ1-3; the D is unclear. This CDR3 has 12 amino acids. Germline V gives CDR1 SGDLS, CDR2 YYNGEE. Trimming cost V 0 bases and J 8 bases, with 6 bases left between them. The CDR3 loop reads CASSVGVDTIYF. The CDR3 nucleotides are TGTGCCAGCAGCGTAGGGGTTGACACCATATATTTT.

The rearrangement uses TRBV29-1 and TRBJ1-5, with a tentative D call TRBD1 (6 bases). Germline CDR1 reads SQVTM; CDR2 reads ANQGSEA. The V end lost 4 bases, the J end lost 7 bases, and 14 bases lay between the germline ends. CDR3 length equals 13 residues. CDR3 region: CSVANRAGQPQHF. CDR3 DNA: TGCAGCGTTGCAAACAGGGCAGGCCAGCCCCAGCATTTT.

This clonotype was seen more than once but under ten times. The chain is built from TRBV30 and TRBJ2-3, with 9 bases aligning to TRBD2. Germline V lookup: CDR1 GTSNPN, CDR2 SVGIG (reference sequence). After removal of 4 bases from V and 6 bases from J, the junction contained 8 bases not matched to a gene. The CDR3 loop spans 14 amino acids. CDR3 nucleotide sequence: TGTGCCTGGACGGAGCTAGCGGGACGGGATACGCAGTATTTT. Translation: CAWTELAGRDTQYF.

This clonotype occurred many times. The CDR3 nucleotides are TGTGCCAGCAGCCAGGCCCGGACTAGCGGCTACGAGCAGTACTTC. It encodes CASSQARTSGYEQYF. The chain carries TRBV3-1 and TRBJ2-7, with 10 bases matching TRBD2. Germline lookup yields CDR1 LGHDT and CDR2 YNNKEL (reference sequence). Germline trimming cut 3 bases from V and 3 bases from J; bases unmatched to any gene: 5. The CDR3 extends over 15 amino acids.

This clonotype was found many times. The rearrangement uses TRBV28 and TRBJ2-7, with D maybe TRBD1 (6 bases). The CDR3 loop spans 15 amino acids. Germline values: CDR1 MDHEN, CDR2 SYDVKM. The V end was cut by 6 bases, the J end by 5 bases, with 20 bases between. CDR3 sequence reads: CASSAPRDTSNEQYF. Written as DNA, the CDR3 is TGTGCCAGCAGCGCTCCCCGGGACACGTCTAACGAGCAGTACTTC.

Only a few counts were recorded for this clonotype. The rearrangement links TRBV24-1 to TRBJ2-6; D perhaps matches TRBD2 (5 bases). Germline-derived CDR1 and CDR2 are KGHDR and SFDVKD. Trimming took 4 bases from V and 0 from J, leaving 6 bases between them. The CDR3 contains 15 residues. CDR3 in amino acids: CATSDRDSGANVLTF. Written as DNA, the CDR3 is TGTGCCACCAGTGACCGGGACTCTGGGGCCAACGTCCTGACTTTC.

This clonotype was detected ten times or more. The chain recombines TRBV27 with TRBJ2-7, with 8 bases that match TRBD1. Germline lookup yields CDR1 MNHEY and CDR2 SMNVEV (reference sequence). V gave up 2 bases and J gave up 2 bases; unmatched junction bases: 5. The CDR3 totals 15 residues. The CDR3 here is CASSLRTGPAYEQYF. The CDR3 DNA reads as TGTGCCAGCAGTTTAAGGACAGGGCCGGCCTACGAGCAGTACTTC.

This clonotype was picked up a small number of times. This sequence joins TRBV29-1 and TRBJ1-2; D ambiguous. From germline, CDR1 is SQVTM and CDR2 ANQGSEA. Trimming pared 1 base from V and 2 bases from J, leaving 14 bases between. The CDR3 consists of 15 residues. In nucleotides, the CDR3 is TGCAGCGTTGAAGCGCTGCATGATGTGAACTATGGCTACACCTTC. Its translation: CSVEALHDVNYGYTF.

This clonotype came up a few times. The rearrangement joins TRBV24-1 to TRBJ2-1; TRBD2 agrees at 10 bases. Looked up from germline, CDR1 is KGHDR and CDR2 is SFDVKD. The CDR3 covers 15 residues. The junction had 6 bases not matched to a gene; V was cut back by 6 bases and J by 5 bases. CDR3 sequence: CATSHPGLAHNEQFF. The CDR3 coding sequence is TGTGCCACCAGTCACCCGGGACTAGCGCACAATGAGCAGTTCTTC.

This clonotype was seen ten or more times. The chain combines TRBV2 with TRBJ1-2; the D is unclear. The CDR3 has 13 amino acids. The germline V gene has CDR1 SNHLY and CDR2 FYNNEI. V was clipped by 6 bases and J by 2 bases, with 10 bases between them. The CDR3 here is CASRPDGNYGYTF. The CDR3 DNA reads TGTGCCAGCAGACCGGACGGAAACTATGGCTACACCTTC. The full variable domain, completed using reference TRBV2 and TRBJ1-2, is EPEVTQTPSHQVTQMGQEVILRCVPISNHLYFYWYRQILGQKVEFLVSFYNNEISEKSEIFDDQFSVERPDGSNFTLKIRSTKLEDSAMYFCASRPDGNYGYTFGSGTRLTVV.

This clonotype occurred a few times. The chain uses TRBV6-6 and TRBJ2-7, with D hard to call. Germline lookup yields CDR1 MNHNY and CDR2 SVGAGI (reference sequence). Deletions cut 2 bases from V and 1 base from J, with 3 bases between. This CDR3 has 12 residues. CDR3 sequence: CASSYRSYEQYF. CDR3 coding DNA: TGTGCCAGCAGTTACCGTTCCTACGAGCAGTACTTC.

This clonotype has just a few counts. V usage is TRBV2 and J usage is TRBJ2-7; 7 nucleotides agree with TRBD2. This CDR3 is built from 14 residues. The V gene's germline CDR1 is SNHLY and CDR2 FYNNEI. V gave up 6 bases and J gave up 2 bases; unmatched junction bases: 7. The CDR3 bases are TGTGCCAGCAGGAAGGGGAGCGGGACCTACGAGCAGTACTTC. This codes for CASRKGSGTYEQYF.

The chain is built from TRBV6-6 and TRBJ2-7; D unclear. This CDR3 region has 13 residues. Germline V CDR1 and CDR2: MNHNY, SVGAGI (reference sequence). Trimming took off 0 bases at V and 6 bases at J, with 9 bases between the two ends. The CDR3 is CASSYSGPGEQYF. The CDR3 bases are TGTGCCAGCAGTTACTCCGGCCCTGGCGAGCAGTACTTC.

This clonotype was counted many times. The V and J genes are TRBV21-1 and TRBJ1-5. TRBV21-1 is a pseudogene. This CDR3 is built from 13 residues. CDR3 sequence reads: CASSKEEDQPQHF. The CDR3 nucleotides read TGTGCCAGCAGCAAAGAGGAGGATCAGCCCCAGCATTTT.

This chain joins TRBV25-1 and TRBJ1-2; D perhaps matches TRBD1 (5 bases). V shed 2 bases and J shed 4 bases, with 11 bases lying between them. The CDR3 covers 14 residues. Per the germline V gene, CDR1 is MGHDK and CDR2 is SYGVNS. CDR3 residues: CASSERGDFYGYTF. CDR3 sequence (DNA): TGTGCCAGCAGTGAAAGGGGCGACTTCTATGGCTACACCTTC.

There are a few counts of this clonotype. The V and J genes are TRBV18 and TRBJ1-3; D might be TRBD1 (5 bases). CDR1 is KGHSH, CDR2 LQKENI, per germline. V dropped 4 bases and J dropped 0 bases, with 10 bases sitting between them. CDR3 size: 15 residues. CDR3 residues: CASSLIDSSGNTIYF. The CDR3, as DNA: TGTGCCAGCTCACTAATTGACAGCTCTGGAAACACCATATATTTT.